These 16 T cell receptor beta chains were all obtained from the same sample, sequenced in a study of blood T cell repertoires in COVID-19. Generated by immunoSEQ multiplex PCR, the TCRdb table keeps only in-frame clones and is missing some. The sample carries around 9,500 clones, 75% to 95% recorded once. Sequenced: peripheral blood. These receptors were collected from a woman in her forties or fifties with active COVID-19.

This chain links TRBV5-1 with TRBJ1-1, with unresolved D. Germline V CDR1 and CDR2: SGHRS, YFSETQ. V shed 4 bases and J shed 1 base, with 8 bases lying between them. The CDR3 spans 13 residues. The CDR3 sequence: CASSEQWNTEAFF. CDR3 nucleotides: TGCGCCAGCAGCGAACAGTGGAACACTGAAGCTTTCTTT. Complete variable domain (other parts from reference TRBV5-1 and TRBJ1-1): KAGVTQTPRYLIKTRGQQVTLSCSPISGHRSVSWYQQTPGQGLQFLFEYFSETQRNKGNFPGRFSGRQFSNSRSEMNVSTLELGDSALYLCASSEQWNTEAFFGQGTRLTVV.

The chain joins TRBV3-1 (or the pseudogene TRBV3-2) to TRBJ1-3; 9 bases are shared with TRBD1. V lost 4 bases, J lost 0 bases, and 7 bases stayed unmatched. Germline V gene sequence: CDR1 LGHDT, CDR2 YNNKEL (reference sequence). CDR3 length: 17 residues. The CDR3 spells CASSPPGQGPSGNTIYF. CDR3 nucleotides: TGTGCCAGCAGCCCTCCGGGACAGGGTCCCTCTGGAAACACCATATATTTT.

V is TRBV10-3 and J is TRBJ2-3; tentative D call: TRBD2 (6 bases). Germline loops: CDR1 ENHRY, CDR2 SYGVKD. With 6 bases removed from V and 3 bases from J, the gap between germline ends came to 22 bases. CDR3 length equals 17 residues. This chain's CDR3 is CAIRKTETSWDTDTQYF. The CDR3 nucleotides read TGTGCCATCAGAAAAACAGAGACTAGTTGGGATACAGATACGCAGTATTTT.

V gene TRBV27 combines with J gene TRBJ2-2; 14 bases are shared with TRBD2. V dropped 5 bases and J dropped 6; count of bases not matched to a gene: 11. The CDR3 spans 18 residues. Germline values: CDR1 MNHEY, CDR2 SMNVEV (reference sequence). CDR3 coding DNA: TGTGCCAGCAGTCGCGGGACTAGCGGGAGTAGCTACCCCGGGGAGCTGTTTTTT. It specifies CASSRGTSGSSYPGELFF.

The J gene is TRBJ2-1, the V gene TRBV28; unclear D gene. CDR1 and CDR2 from the germline V gene are MDHEN and SYDVKM. This CDR3 region has 12 residues. Trimming stripped 4 bases from V and 9 bases from J, with 10 bases between. In DNA form, the CDR3 reads TGTGCCAGCAGTTCCGTGCACGGTGAGCAGTTCTTC. Its protein product is CASSSVHGEQFF.

The chain combines TRBV10-3 with TRBJ1-2, with 7 bases fitting TRBD1. This CDR3 comprises 15 residues. Looked up from germline, CDR1 is ENHRY and CDR2 is SYGVKD. The J segment lost 1 base and the V segment lost 0 bases, leaving 2 bases of the junction unmatched. The CDR3: CAISESQGGNYGYTF. CDR3 DNA: TGTGCCATCAGTGAGTCCCAGGGGGGTAACTATGGCTACACCTTC.

CDR3: CASSYSLAGTTDTQYF. In DNA, the CDR3 is TGTGCCAGCAGTTACTCCCTTGCGGGCACCACAGATACGCAGTATTTT. The chain has TRBV6-6 and TRBJ2-3; tentatively, D is TRBD2 (5 bases). CDR1 is MNHNY and CDR2 is SVGAGI in the germline V gene (reference sequence). The CDR3 loop spans 16 amino acids. V was shortened by 0 bases and J by 2 bases, with 12 bases between the two germline ends.

The chain links TRBV7-3 to TRBJ2-3; the match to TRBD1 covers 10 bases. The CDR3 extends over 14 amino acids. V trimming: 3 bases; J trimming: 3 bases; junction bases outside the gene matches: 0. CDR1 is SGHTA and CDR2 is FQGTGA in the germline V gene. DNA of the CDR3: TGTGCCAGCAGCTTGGGACAGGGGACAGATACGCAGTATTTT. It codes for CASSLGQGTDTQYF.

This chain uses TRBV6-6 with TRBJ1-1; 7 bases line up with TRBD1. Germline CDR1 and CDR2: MNHNY and SVGAGI (reference sequence). The CDR3 length is 13 residues. Trimming took 2 bases from V and 5 from J; bases not matched to a gene: 2. The CDR3 spells CASSYEDRTEAFF. CDR3 DNA: TGTGCCAGCAGTTACGAGGACAGGACTGAAGCTTTCTTT.

This chain joins TRBV6-1 and TRBJ2-5, with 10 bases lining up with TRBD1. The trim removed 2 bases at V and 2 bases at J, leaving 2 bases unmatched. The CDR3 has 15 amino acids. Germline CDR1 MNHNS, CDR2 SASEGT. The CDR3 sequence: CASSERQGAQETQYF. DNA of the CDR3: TGTGCCAGCAGTGAACGACAGGGGGCTCAAGAGACCCAGTACTTC.

The chain carries TRBV6-5 and TRBJ1-1, with TRBD1 identical over 9 bases. Per the germline V gene, CDR1 is MNHEY and CDR2 is SVGAGI. With 5 bases clipped from V and 1 base from J, the junction kept 5 bases outside the gene matches. This CDR3 spans 15 amino acids. The CDR3 DNA reads TGTGCCAGCAGTCACAGGGGGCTTAGGAACACTGAAGCTTTCTTT. It yields the protein CASSHRGLRNTEAFF.

The J gene is TRBJ2-1, the V gene TRBV9, with a possible D match to TRBD1 (5 bases). The CDR3 covers 14 residues. Trimming stripped 0 bases from V and 5 bases from J, with 9 bases between. Per germline, CDR1 SGDLS and CDR2 YYNGEE. The CDR3: CASSVVGQDNEQFF. CDR3 DNA: TGTGCCAGCAGCGTAGTAGGACAAGACAATGAGCAGTTCTTC. Supplemented by reference TRBV9 and TRBJ2-1, the full variable domain reads DSGVTQTPKHLITATGQRVTLRCSPRSGDLSVYWYQQSLDQGLQFLIQYYNGEERAKGNILERFSAQQFPDLHSELNLSSLELGDSALYFCASSVVGQDNEQFFGPGTRLTVL.

The genes are TRBV27 and TRBJ2-3, with TRBD1 matching 7 bases. CDR1 is MNHEY and CDR2 is SMNVEV in the germline V gene (reference sequence). The CDR3 covers 16 residues. V lost 6 bases to trimming and J lost 2 bases; unmatched junction nucleotides: 11. This CDR3 is CASSHLAGTDTDTQYF. CDR3 coding DNA: TGTGCCAGCAGCCACCTCGCCGGGACAGACACAGATACGCAGTATTTT.

This chain joins TRBV13 and TRBJ2-1, with D tentatively TRBD2 (5 bases). The CDR3 covers 15 residues. Germline assignment: CDR1 PRHDT and CDR2 FYEKMQ (reference sequence). V lost 4 bases to trimming and J lost 5 bases, with 15 bases between them. The CDR3 coding sequence is TGTGCCAGCAGCTCACGGGAACGGGGTAACAATGAGCAGTTCTTC. This encodes CASSSRERGNNEQFF.

This clone appeared once. The chain combines TRBV7-3 with TRBJ2-5, with D tentatively TRBD2 (6 bases). Germline-derived CDR1 and CDR2 are SGHTA and FQGTGA. This CDR3 contains 14 residues. Deletions cut 5 bases from V and 1 base from J, with 11 bases between. The CDR3 bases are TGTGCCAGCAGCCCCGGGGGTCCCCAAGAGACCCAGTACTTC. As protein: CASSPGGPQETQYF.

The chain joins TRBV6-5 to TRBJ2-7; TRBD2 matches 11 bases. The ends lost 7 bases at V and 5 bases at J; junction bases unmatched: 4. Germline-derived CDR1 and CDR2 are MNHEY and SVGAGI. The CDR3 is 13 residues long. In DNA, the CDR3 is TGTGCCAGCATGACTAGCGGGAACCACGAGCAGTACTTC. This sequence encodes CASMTSGNHEQYF.